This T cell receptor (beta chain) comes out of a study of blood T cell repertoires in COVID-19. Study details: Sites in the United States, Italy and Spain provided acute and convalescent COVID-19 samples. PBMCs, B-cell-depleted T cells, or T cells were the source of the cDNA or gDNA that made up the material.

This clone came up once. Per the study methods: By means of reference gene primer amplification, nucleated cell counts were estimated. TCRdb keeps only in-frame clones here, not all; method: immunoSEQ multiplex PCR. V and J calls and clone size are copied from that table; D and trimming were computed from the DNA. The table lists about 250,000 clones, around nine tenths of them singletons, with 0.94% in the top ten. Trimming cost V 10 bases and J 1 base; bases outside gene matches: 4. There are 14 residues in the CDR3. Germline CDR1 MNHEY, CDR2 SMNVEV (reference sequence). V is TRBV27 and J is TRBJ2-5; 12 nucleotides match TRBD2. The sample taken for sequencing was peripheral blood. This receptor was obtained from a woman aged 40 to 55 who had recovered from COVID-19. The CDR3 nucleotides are TGTGCCACTGGACTAGCGGGGTTCCAAGAGACCCAGTACTTC. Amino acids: CATGLAGFQETQYF.